These T cell receptor beta chains were read from a single sample in a study of T cells expressing NK-cell markers. TCRdb re-called the 5' RACE reads and gives one entry per CDR3 protein, without DNA. This listing includes some 340,000 distinct CDR3 sequences. Sequenced input: blood T cells: a sorted CD56 or NKG2C T cell subset, CD4+ or CD8+ T cells, or bulk PBMC T cells (not recorded which). These receptor sequences come from a man aged 18-69 years in good health. Both conserved end residues are part of each CDR3. The order of the fields is J gene, V gene, CDR3 protein.

>TRBJ2-5|TRBV28
CASSLTSAGGSGTQYF
>TRBJ2-5|TRBV9
CASSVGVGGPGKTQYF
>TRBJ1-1|TRBV14
CASSQEQERAEAFF
>TRBJ2-7|TRBV28
CASSLSGVGSYEQYF
>TRBJ2-7|TRBV6-1
CASSRRGPYEQYF
>TRBJ2-7|TRBV19
CASSSRGDSYEQYF
>TRBJ1-4|TRBV3-1
CASSPANRGQGEKLFF
>TRBJ2-1|TRBV9
CASSVTVIGSDEQFF
>TRBJ2-1|TRBV11-2
CASSFLGGGPSWEQFF
>TRBJ2-3|TRBV10-2
CASSESELAGTTDTQYF
>TRBJ1-2|TRBV20-1
CSAHFKGGRNYGYTF
>TRBJ2-7|TRBV2
CASSETSGGSEYF
>TRBJ2-7|TRBV5-6
CASTLLGDRAYEQYF
>TRBJ2-7|TRBV9
CASSVGTGGGYEQYF
>TRBJ1-2|TRBV7-9
CASSFRQGWDGYTF
>TRBJ2-1|TRBV4-2
CASSKTLAGTAYNEQFF
>TRBJ2-6|TRBV6-4
CATSPVTGSGANVLTF
>TRBJ1-1|TRBV7-2
CASSPGWGRGPEAFF
>TRBJ2-7|TRBV10-3
CAARDRYEQYF
>TRBJ2-1|TRBV14
CASSRRQGTGARGEQFF
>TRBJ1-5|TRBV6-1
CASSPGIRGSGSNQPQHF
>TRBJ2-1|TRBV20-1
CSARGSSGGVRGEQFF
>TRBJ2-7|TRBV13
CASSLSWDPKISSYEQYF
>TRBJ2-2|TRBV6-2/TRBV6-3
CASISGGYTGELFF
>TRBJ1-1|TRBV20-1
CSAEGQGFNVGTEAFF
>TRBJ2-4|TRBV6-1
CASRVAKNIQYF
>TRBJ2-7|TRBV6-1
CASSGLHPSSYEQYF
>TRBJ1-1|TRBV6-2/TRBV6-3
CASSYGKGEAFF
>TRBJ2-5|TRBV7-8
CASSLVSPGLAGKETQYF
>TRBJ1-5|TRBV11-2
CASSLGDSGNQPQHF
>TRBJ2-7|TRBV2
CASRPADHSYEQYF
>TRBJ2-1|TRBV7-2
CASSLGGAGGPNEQFF
>TRBJ1-1|TRBV2
CASSRTATMNTEAFF
>TRBJ2-5|TRBV7-2
CASSQGTGGQETQYF
>TRBJ2-7|TRBV3-1
CASSRARFISF
>TRBJ2-5|TRBV4-1
CASSRTGMETQYF
>TRBJ1-2|TRBV10-3
CAISKTGPQGYGYTF
>TRBJ1-5|TRBV9
CASSASGTGNQPQHF
>TRBJ2-3|TRBV24-1
CATSDLWGDTQYF
>TRBJ2-5|TRBV24-1
CATSDSQGLQETQYF
>TRBJ1-2|TRBV10-3
CAITKSVANYGYTF
>TRBJ1-1|TRBV6-5
CASSSRGRRTEAFF
>TRBJ2-1|TRBV20-1
CSASGGLVNEQFF
>TRBJ2-1|TRBV5-4
CASSLGGPSDEQFF
>TRBJ2-7|TRBV12-3/TRBV12-4
CASSYGARPYEQYF
>TRBJ1-1|TRBV7-2
CASRIRQGGTEAFF